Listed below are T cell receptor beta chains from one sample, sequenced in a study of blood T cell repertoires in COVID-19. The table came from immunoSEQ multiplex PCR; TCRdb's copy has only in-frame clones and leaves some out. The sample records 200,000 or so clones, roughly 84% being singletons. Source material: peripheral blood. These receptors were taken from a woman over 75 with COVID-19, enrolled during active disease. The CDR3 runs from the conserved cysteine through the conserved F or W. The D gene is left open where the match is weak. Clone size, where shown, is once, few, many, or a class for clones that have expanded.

CDR3 protein: CASSQEMTSNYGYTF
D gene: NA
V gene: TRBV3-1/TRBV3-2
clone size: NA
J gene: TRBJ1-2

CDR3 protein: CASSRDRGDRQYGYTF
D gene: NA
V gene: TRBV7-2
clone size: NA
J gene: TRBJ1-2

CDR3 protein: CATSEPGTGERQPQHF
D gene: TRBD1
V gene: TRBV24-1
clone size: NA
J gene: TRBJ1-5

CDR3 protein: CSVVGEGRNTEAFF
D gene: NA
V gene: TRBV29-1
clone size: few
J gene: TRBJ1-1

CDR3 protein: CASSLRGGGNSPLHF
D gene: NA
V gene: TRBV28
clone size: NA
J gene: TRBJ1-6

CDR3 protein: CASSEAGGLYNEQFF
D gene: TRBD2
V gene: TRBV5-1
clone size: NA
J gene: TRBJ2-1

CDR3 protein: CASSLEFNRAGTEAFF
D gene: NA
V gene: TRBV5-6
clone size: few
J gene: TRBJ1-1

CDR3 protein: CAWSRLGAYNEQFF
D gene: NA
V gene: TRBV30
clone size: NA
J gene: TRBJ2-1

CDR3 protein: CAWSPRGLGKLFF
D gene: NA
V gene: TRBV30
clone size: few
J gene: TRBJ1-4

CDR3 protein: CASSPSWGTNEKLFF
D gene: NA
V gene: TRBV4-1
clone size: once
J gene: TRBJ1-4

CDR3 protein: CASSEKQKEHRELFF
D gene: NA
V gene: TRBV6-1
clone size: NA
J gene: TRBJ2-2